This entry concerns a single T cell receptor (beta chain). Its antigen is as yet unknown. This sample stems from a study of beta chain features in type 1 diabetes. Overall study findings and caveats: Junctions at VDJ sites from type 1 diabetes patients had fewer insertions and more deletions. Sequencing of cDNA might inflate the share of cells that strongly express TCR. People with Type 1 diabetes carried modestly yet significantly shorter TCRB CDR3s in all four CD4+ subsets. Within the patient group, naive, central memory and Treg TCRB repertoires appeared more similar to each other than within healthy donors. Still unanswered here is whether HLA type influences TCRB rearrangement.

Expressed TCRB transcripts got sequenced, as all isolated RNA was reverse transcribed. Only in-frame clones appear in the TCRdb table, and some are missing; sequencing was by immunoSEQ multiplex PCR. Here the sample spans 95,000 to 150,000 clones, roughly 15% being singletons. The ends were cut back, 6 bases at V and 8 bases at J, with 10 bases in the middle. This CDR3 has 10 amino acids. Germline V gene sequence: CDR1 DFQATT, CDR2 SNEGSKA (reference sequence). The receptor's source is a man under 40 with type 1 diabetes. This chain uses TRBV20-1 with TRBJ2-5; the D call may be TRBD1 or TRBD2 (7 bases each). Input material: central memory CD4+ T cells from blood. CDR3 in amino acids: CSARGGTQYF. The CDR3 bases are TGCAGTGCCAGGGGGGGAACCCAGTACTTC.